These T cell receptor beta chains were read from a single sample in a study of T cell responses to AZD1222 COVID-19 vaccine. The data were produced by immunoSEQ multiplex PCR, yet TCRdb's version contains in-frame clones alone and is incomplete. The sample has approximately 89,000 clones, approximately 90% seen once; the top ten hold roughly 15%. The source was peripheral blood, collected on day 0 of AZD1222 vaccination. All receptors come from an adult in good health. Each CDR3 is given with its conserved first and last residue. D genes are given only for firm matches. Size is omitted from some rows. Given values are once, few, many or a class for expanded clones.

J: TRBJ1-2
length: 14
V: TRBV2
size: few
D: -
CDR3: CASSRDRAPTAGTF
DNA: TGTGCCAGCAGTCGGGACCGCGCCCCCACGGCAGGCACCTTC

J: TRBJ1-2
length: 14
V: TRBV4-2
size: -
D: TRBD1
CDR3: CASSRQGMYYGYTF
DNA: TGTGCCAGCAGCCGACAGGGGATGTACTATGGCTACACCTTC

J: TRBJ1-2
length: 14
V: TRBV19
size: -
D: -
CDR3: CASSPSDRSYGYTF
DNA: TGTGCCAGTAGTCCAAGCGACAGATCTTATGGCTACACCTTC

J: TRBJ2-3
length: 15
V: TRBV11-3
size: -
D: TRBD1
CDR3: CASSQRTGSTDTQYF
DNA: TGTGCCAGCAGCCAAAGGACAGGGAGCACAGATACGCAGTATTTT

J: TRBJ2-2
length: 13
V: TRBV6-5
size: many
D: -
CDR3: CASTTGYTGELFF
DNA: TGTGCCAGCACGACAGGCTACACCGGGGAGCTGTTTTTT

J: TRBJ1-4
length: 14
V: TRBV3-1/TRBV3-2
size: -
D: -
CDR3: CASSQVTEGEKLFF
DNA: TGTGCCAGCAGCCAAGTGACGGAGGGAGAAAAACTGTTTTTT

J: TRBJ2-7
length: 18
V: TRBV3-1/TRBV3-2
size: -
D: TRBD2
CDR3: CASSLGVATSGGPYEQYF
DNA: TGTGCCAGCAGCCTTGGGGTAGCGACTAGCGGGGGACCCTACGAGCAGTACTTC

J: TRBJ1-1
length: 14
V: TRBV4-2
size: -
D: -
CDR3: CASSQGGFGTEAFF
DNA: TGTGCCAGCAGCCAAGGGGGCTTTGGCACTGAAGCTTTCTTT

J: TRBJ2-7
length: 15
V: TRBV19
size: few
D: TRBD2
CDR3: CASSATSGGSYEQYF
DNA: TGTGCCAGTAGTGCGACTAGCGGGGGTTCCTACGAGCAGTACTTC

J: TRBJ1-4
length: 11
V: TRBV10-2
size: once
D: -
CDR3: CASSVKEKLFF
DNA: TGCGCCAGCAGTGTAAAGGAAAAACTGTTTTTT

J: TRBJ2-5
length: 15
V: TRBV11-3
size: -
D: -
CDR3: CASSPGPAGEETQYF
DNA: TGTGCCAGCAGCCCAGGGCCCGCAGGGGAAGAGACCCAGTACTTC

J: TRBJ1-2
length: 14
V: TRBV24-1
size: -
D: -
CDR3: CATSGDVDAYGYTF
DNA: TGTGCCACCAGTGGAGACGTAGACGCCTATGGCTACACCTTC

J: TRBJ1-2
length: 14
V: TRBV10-2
size: once
D: TRBD1
CDR3: CASSDHDRAGGYTF
DNA: TGCGCCAGCAGTGACCATGACAGGGCCGGTGGCTACACCTTC

J: TRBJ1-3
length: 14
V: TRBV9
size: -
D: -
CDR3: CASSSAGTGNTIYF
DNA: TGTGCCAGCAGCTCCGCCGGGACAGGAAACACCATATATTTT

J: TRBJ1-4
length: 16
V: TRBV9
size: -
D: -
CDR3: CASSPRPGTINEKLFF
DNA: TGTGCCAGCAGCCCCCGACCCGGGACAATTAATGAAAAACTGTTTTTT

J: TRBJ1-2
length: 13
V: TRBV24-1
size: -
D: -
CDR3: CATSARVNYGYTF
DNA: TGTGCCACCAGTGCGCGGGTTAACTATGGCTACACCTTC

J: TRBJ2-5
length: 17
V: TRBV4-1
size: -
D: TRBD1
CDR3: CASSPDRGLSHGETQYF
DNA: TGCGCCAGCAGCCCGGACAGGGGATTGTCGCATGGAGAGACCCAGTACTTC

J: TRBJ2-5
length: 15
V: TRBV6-5
size: -
D: TRBD2
CDR3: CASRPNPRPGGTQYF
DNA: TGTGCCAGCAGACCAAACCCCAGACCGGGGGGGACCCAGTACTTC

J: TRBJ2-2
length: 17
V: TRBV9
size: once
D: TRBD1
CDR3: CASSGNRQGALAGELFF
DNA: TGTGCCAGCAGCGGCAACCGTCAGGGGGCCTTAGCCGGGGAGCTGTTTTTT

J: TRBJ1-4
length: 15
V: TRBV28
size: -
D: TRBD1
CDR3: CASTPTGEGDEKLFF
DNA: TGTGCCAGCACACCGACAGGGGAGGGAGATGAAAAACTGTTTTTT

J: TRBJ2-2
length: 11
V: TRBV2
size: few
D: -
CDR3: CASKGTGELFF
DNA: TGTGCCAGCAAGGGCACCGGGGAGCTGTTTTTT

J: TRBJ2-1
length: 14
V: TRBV2
size: -
D: -
CDR3: CASKRAGEGPEQFF
DNA: TGTGCCAGCAAACGGGCCGGAGAGGGGCCTGAGCAGTTCTTC

J: TRBJ2-1
length: 11
V: TRBV10-2
size: -
D: -
CDR3: CASSVYNEQFF
DNA: TGCGCCAGCAGTGTCTACAATGAGCAGTTCTTC

J: TRBJ2-2
length: 15
V: TRBV11-2
size: -
D: -
CDR3: CASSLTVLNTGELFF
DNA: TGTGCCAGCAGCTTAACCGTTCTAAACACCGGGGAGCTGTTTTTT

J: TRBJ1-1
length: 12
V: TRBV7-5
size: -
D: -
CDR3: CARSLQSPEAFF
DNA: TGTGCCAGAAGCTTACAAAGCCCCGAAGCTTTCTTT

J: TRBJ1-3
length: 16
V: TRBV7-2
size: -
D: TRBD1
CDR3: CASSPRGDRGGNTIYF
DNA: TGTGCCAGCAGCCCTAGGGGGGACAGGGGCGGAAACACCATATATTTT

J: TRBJ2-1
length: 14
V: TRBV6-5
size: -
D: TRBD1
CDR3: CASSLRTGGGEQFF
DNA: TGTGCCAGCAGCCTGAGGACAGGGGGCGGTGAGCAGTTCTTC

J: TRBJ2-7
length: 11
V: TRBV18
size: once
D: -
CDR3: CASSRSYEQYF
DNA: TGTGCCAGCTCCCGATCCTACGAGCAGTACTTC

J: TRBJ2-7
length: 14
V: TRBV11-2
size: -
D: -
CDR3: CASSLDTNSYEQYF
DNA: TGTGCCAGCAGCTTAGACACCAACTCCTACGAGCAGTACTTC

J: TRBJ2-7
length: 14
V: TRBV2
size: -
D: -
CDR3: CASGARVPSYEQYF
DNA: TGTGCCAGCGGGGCGAGGGTTCCCTCCTACGAGCAGTACTTC

J: TRBJ1-2
length: 14
V: TRBV7-3
size: -
D: TRBD1
CDR3: CASSLTAGGRGYTF
DNA: TGTGCCAGCAGCTTAACGGCAGGGGGCCGTGGCTACACCTTC

J: TRBJ2-3
length: 15
V: TRBV7-2
size: -
D: TRBD2
CDR3: CASSLVAGGTDTQYF
DNA: TGTGCCAGCAGCTTGGTAGCGGGGGGCACAGATACGCAGTATTTT

J: TRBJ1-2
length: 16
V: TRBV4-2
size: -
D: -
CDR3: CASSQEFDSPNYGYTF
DNA: TGTGCCAGCAGCCAAGAATTCGACAGCCCTAACTATGGCTACACCTTC

J: TRBJ1-2
length: 15
V: TRBV2
size: -
D: TRBD1
CDR3: CASSLNSGTGNGYTF
DNA: TGTGCCAGCAGTCTGAATTCCGGGACAGGGAATGGCTACACCTTC

J: TRBJ2-5
length: 14
V: TRBV4-2
size: -
D: -
CDR3: CASSQVGVQETQYF
DNA: TGTGCCAGCAGCCAAGTAGGGGTCCAAGAGACCCAGTACTTC

J: TRBJ2-3
length: 16
V: TRBV9
size: -
D: TRBD2
CDR3: CASSVAPSGDADTQYF
DNA: TGTGCCAGCAGCGTAGCCCCTAGCGGGGATGCAGATACGCAGTATTTT

J: TRBJ1-5
length: 13
V: TRBV9
size: -
D: TRBD1
CDR3: CASSVGQNQPQHF
DNA: TGTGCCAGCAGCGTGGGACAGAATCAGCCCCAGCATTTT

J: TRBJ2-7
length: 15
V: TRBV5-4
size: -
D: -
CDR3: CASSLPAGESYEQYF
DNA: TGTGCCAGCAGCCTACCGGCAGGGGAATCCTACGAGCAGTACTTC

J: TRBJ1-3
length: 18
V: TRBV18
size: -
D: -
CDR3: CASSPLLPPTGPGNTIYF
DNA: TGTGCCAGCTCACCACTCCTCCCTCCGACAGGTCCTGGAAACACCATATATTTT

J: TRBJ2-2
length: 15
V: TRBV27
size: few
D: TRBD2
CDR3: CASSSRAGGAGELFF
DNA: TGTGCCAGCAGTTCGAGGGCGGGGGGCGCCGGGGAGCTGTTTTTT

J: TRBJ2-5
length: 16
V: TRBV7-3
size: few
D: -
CDR3: CASSLTGTHAQETQYF
DNA: TGTGCCAGCAGCTTAACCGGGACCCACGCCCAAGAGACCCAGTACTTC

J: TRBJ2-3
length: 16
V: TRBV3-1/TRBV3-2
size: -
D: -
CDR3: CASSLKIQRSTDTQYF
DNA: TGTGCCAGCAGCCTCAAAATACAACGGAGCACAGATACGCAGTATTTT

J: TRBJ1-3
length: 14
V: TRBV5-1
size: few
D: TRBD1
CDR3: CASSSGTVGNTIYF
DNA: TGCGCCAGCAGCTCCGGGACAGTGGGAAACACCATATATTTT

J: TRBJ2-7
length: 13
V: TRBV6-5
size: few
D: -
CDR3: CASSDQGPYEQYF
DNA: TGTGCCAGCAGCGACCAGGGCCCTTACGAGCAGTACTTC

J: TRBJ2-6
length: 17
V: TRBV10-3
size: -
D: -
CDR3: CAIEGWSPSSGANVLTF
DNA: TGTGCCATAGAGGGGTGGTCCCCTTCCTCTGGGGCCAACGTCCTGACTTTC

J: TRBJ1-3
length: 15
V: TRBV2
size: once
D: -
CDR3: CASSPRAGAGNTIYF
DNA: TGTGCCAGCAGCCCCCGGGCGGGGGCGGGAAACACCATATATTTT

J: TRBJ1-6
length: 16
V: TRBV27
size: -
D: -
CDR3: CASSLTGSSYNSPLHF
DNA: TGTGCCAGCAGCCTAACAGGGAGCTCCTATAATTCACCCCTCCACTTT

J: TRBJ2-2
length: 15
V: TRBV5-1
size: -
D: TRBD1
CDR3: CASSLGQGSTGELFF
DNA: TGCGCCAGCAGCCTGGGACAGGGGAGCACCGGGGAGCTGTTTTTT

J: TRBJ1-1
length: 12
V: TRBV11-2
size: -
D: -
CDR3: CASRGGRVEAFF
DNA: TGTGCCAGCAGAGGGGGGCGAGTTGAAGCTTTCTTT

J: TRBJ1-2
length: 13
V: TRBV7-2
size: once
D: -
CDR3: CASTSSPGRGYTF
DNA: TGTGCCAGCACCTCCTCCCCGGGCCGGGGCTACACCTTC

J: TRBJ2-7
length: 12
V: TRBV19
size: -
D: -
CDR3: CATRREHYEQYF
DNA: TGTGCCACCCGCCGGGAGCACTACGAGCAGTACTTC